In this sample, the clone carrying this T cell receptor beta chain turned up a few times. The table came from immunoSEQ multiplex PCR; TCRdb's copy has only in-frame clones and leaves some out. The profile shows about 230,000 clones, about four fifths of them singletons. There are 15 residues in the CDR3. CDR1 SNHLY and CDR2 FYNNEI come from the germline V gene. The germline V and J ends were trimmed by 2 bases and 4 bases, with 12 bases remaining between them. This record belongs to a study of blood T cell repertoires in COVID-19. The chain links TRBV2 to TRBJ1-5, with D maybe TRBD1 (5 bases). Sample: peripheral blood. This clonotype originated in a woman over 75 with COVID-19, enrolled during active disease. As DNA, the CDR3 is TGTGCCAGCAGTGAACTAATGGGGGGTAATCAGCCCCAGCATTTT. Translated, it gives CASSELMGGNQPQHF.